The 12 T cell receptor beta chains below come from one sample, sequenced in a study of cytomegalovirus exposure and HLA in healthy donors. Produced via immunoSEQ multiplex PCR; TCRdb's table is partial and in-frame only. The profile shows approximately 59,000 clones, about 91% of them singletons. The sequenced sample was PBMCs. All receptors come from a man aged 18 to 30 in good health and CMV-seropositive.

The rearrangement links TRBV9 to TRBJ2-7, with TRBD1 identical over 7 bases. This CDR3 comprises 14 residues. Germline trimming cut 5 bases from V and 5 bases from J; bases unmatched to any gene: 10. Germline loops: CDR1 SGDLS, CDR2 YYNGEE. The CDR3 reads CASSRGPRQDEQYF. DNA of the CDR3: TGTGCCAGCAGTAGGGGGCCCAGACAGGACGAGCAGTACTTC.

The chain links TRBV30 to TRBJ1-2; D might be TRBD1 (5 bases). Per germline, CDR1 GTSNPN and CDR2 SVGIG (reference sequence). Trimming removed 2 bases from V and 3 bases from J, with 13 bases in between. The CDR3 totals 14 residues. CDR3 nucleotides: TGTGCCTGGAGTCCTCAGGGTGGCTACTATGGCTACACCTTC. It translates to CAWSPQGGYYGYTF.

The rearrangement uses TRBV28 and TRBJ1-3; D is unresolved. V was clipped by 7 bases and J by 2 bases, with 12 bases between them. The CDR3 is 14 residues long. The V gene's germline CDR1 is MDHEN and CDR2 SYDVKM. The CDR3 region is CASTSGAPGNTIYF. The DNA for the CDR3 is TGTGCCAGCACTTCAGGCGCCCCTGGAAACACCATATATTTT.

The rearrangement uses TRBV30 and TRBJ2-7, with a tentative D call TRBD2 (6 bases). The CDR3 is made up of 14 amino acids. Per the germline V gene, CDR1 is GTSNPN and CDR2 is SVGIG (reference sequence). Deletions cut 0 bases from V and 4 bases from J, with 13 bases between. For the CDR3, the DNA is TGTGCCTGGAGTGTACATGGCGGGGCTTACGAGCAGTACTTC. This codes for CAWSVHGGAYEQYF.

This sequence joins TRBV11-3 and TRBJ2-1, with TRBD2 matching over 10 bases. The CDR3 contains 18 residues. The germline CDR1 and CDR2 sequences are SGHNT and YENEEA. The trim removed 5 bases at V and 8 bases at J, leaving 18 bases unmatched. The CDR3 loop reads CASSPVVDGLAGAHEQFF. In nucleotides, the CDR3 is TGTGCCAGCAGCCCAGTAGTTGATGGGCTAGCGGGAGCACATGAGCAGTTCTTC.

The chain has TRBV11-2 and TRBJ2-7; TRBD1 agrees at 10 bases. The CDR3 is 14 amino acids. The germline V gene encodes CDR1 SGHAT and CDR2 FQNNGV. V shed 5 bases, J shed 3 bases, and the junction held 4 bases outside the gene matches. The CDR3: CASSAGTGDYEQYF. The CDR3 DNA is TGTGCCAGCAGCGCCGGGACAGGGGACTACGAGCAGTACTTC.

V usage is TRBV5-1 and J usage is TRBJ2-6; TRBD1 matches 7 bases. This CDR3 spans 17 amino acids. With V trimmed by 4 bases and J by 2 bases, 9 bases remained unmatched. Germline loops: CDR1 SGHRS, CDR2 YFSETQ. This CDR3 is CASSHLTGQAGANVLTF. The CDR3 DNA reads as TGCGCCAGCAGCCATCTGACAGGGCAGGCTGGGGCCAACGTCCTGACTTTC.

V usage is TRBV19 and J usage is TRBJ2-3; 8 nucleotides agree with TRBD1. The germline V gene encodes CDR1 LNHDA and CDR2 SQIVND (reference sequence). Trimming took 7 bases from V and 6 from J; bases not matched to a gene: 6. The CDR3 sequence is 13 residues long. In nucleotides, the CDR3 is TGTGCCAGTAAAGCTCAGGGGGCTGATACGCAGTATTTT. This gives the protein CASKAQGADTQYF.

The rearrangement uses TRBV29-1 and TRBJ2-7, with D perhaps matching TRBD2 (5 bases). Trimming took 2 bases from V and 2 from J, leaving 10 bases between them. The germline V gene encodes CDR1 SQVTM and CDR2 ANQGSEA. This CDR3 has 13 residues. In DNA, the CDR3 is TGCAGCGTTGAAATGAGGGAACCCTACGAGCAGTACTTC. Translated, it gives CSVEMREPYEQYF.

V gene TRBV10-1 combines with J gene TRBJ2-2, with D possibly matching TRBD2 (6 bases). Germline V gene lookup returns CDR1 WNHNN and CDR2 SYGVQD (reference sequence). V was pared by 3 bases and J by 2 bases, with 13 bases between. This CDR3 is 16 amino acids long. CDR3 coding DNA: TGCGCCAGCAGTGAACATCTAGCGCCAAACACCGGGGAGCTGTTTTTT. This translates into CASSEHLAPNTGELFF.

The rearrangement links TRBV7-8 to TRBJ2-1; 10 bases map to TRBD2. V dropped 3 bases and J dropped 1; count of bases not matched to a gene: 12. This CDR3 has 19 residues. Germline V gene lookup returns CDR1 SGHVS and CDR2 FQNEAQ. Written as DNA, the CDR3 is TGTGCCAGCAGCTTTTTTAGTCTAGCGGGAGTGCCATCCTACAATGAGCAGTTCTTC. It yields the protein CASSFFSLAGVPSYNEQFF.

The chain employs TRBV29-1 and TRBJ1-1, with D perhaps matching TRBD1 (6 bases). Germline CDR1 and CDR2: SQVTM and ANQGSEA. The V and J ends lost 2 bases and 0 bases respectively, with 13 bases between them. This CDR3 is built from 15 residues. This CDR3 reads CSVEPTGTLNTEAFF. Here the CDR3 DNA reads TGCAGCGTTGAACCAACAGGGACCCTGAACACTGAAGCTTTCTTT.